This T cell receptor (beta chain) was found in a study of cytomegalovirus exposure and HLA in healthy donors. Study context: Early released data comprised around 79 million unique TCRs from HLA-typed donors. Study results and caveats: A few chains linked to CMV were shown in vitro to be specific for CMV antigens. Donors were assumed by presence/absence analyses to have roughly uniform sequencing depth.

Comments on this clone: Its antigen is not identified.

Primers: 60 Vbeta forward and 13 Jbeta reverse. The method was immunoSEQ multiplex PCR; TCRdb's version includes in-frame clones alone and lacks a portion of them. The sample carries some 160,000 clones, around 80% recorded once. With 1 base clipped from V and 3 bases from J, the junction kept 12 bases outside the gene matches. Germline-derived CDR1 and CDR2 are MDHEN and SYDVKM. The CDR3 has 18 residues. The V and J genes are TRBV28 and TRBJ2-3; 8 bases are a match to TRBD1. The specimen was PBMCs. The origin of this receptor is a male donor in good health and CMV-seropositive. The CDR3 protein is CASSLSGGFFVGTDTQYF. CDR3 bases: TGTGCCAGCAGTTTATCAGGGGGCTTTTTCGTTGGGACAGATACGCAGTATTTT.